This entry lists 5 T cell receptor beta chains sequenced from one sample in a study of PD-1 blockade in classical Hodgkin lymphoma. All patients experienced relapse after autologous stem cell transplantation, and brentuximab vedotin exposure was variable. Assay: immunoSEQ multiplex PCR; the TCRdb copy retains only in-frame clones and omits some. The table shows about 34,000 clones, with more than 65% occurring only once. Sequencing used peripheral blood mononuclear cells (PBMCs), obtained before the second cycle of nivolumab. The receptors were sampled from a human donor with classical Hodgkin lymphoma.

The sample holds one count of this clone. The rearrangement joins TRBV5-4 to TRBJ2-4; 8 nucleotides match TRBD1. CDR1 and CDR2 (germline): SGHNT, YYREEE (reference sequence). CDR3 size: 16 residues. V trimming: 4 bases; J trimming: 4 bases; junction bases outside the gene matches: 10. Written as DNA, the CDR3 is TGTGCCAGCAGCCTTTCACCAGGGGGCCGGAAAAACATTCAGTACTTC. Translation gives CASSLSPGGRKNIQYF.

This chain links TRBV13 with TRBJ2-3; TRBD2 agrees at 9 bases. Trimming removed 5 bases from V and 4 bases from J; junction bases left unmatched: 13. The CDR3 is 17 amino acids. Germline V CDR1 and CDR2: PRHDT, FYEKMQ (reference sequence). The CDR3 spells CASSPHGGGASADTQYF. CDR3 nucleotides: TGTGCCAGCAGCCCACACGGCGGGGGGGCCAGCGCAGATACGCAGTATTTT.

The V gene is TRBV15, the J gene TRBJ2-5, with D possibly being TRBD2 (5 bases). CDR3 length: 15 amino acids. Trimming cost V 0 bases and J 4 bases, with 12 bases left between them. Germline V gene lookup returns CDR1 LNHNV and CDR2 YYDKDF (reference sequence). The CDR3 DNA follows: TGTGCCACCAGCAGAGATCTGGAGGCCGGAGAGACCCAGTACTTC. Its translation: CATSRDLEAGETQYF.

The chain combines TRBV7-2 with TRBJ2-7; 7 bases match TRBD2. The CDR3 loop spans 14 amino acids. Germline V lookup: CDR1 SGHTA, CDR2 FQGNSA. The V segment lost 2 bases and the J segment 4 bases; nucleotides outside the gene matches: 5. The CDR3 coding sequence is TGTGCCAGCAGCTTATTTGGCGGGGGATACGAGCAGTACTTC. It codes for CASSLFGGGYEQYF.

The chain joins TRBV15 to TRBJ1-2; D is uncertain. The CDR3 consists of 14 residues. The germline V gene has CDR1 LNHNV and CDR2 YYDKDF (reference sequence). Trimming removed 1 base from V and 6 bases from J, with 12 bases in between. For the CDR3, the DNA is TGTGCCACCAGCAGAGTAGCTAAGACTCATGGCTACACCTTC. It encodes CATSRVAKTHGYTF.